Presented here are 32 T cell receptor beta chains from one specimen sequenced in a study of shared clonotypes between healthy human individuals. Repertoires were generated with immunoSEQ multiplex PCR, while TCRdb's copy carries only in-frame clones and drops some. This sample yields about 470,000 clones, of which roughly three quarters are seen a single time; 13% belongs to the top ten. Sequenced sample: PBMCs. The source is a woman in her 40s in good health. Some clones in this sample may be carry-over from other donors' samples.

The chain links TRBV20-1 to TRBJ2-7; D not resolved. V shed 2 bases and J shed 1 base, with 3 bases lying between them. This CDR3 has 11 residues. Germline V CDR1 and CDR2: DFQATT, SNEGSKA (reference sequence). The CDR3 bases are TGCAGTGCTAGAAGGTCCTACGAGCAGTACTTC. The encoded protein is CSARRSYEQYF.

The V and J genes are TRBV7-9 and TRBJ2-3, with no clear D. The CDR3 is 13 residues long. Germline loops: CDR1 SEHNR, CDR2 FQNEAQ (reference sequence). V lost 5 bases, J lost 6 bases, and 12 bases lay in between. CDR3 bases: TGTGCCAGCAGCCCTCTTGGTCCGGATACGCAGTATTTT. Residues: CASSPLGPDTQYF.

This chain joins TRBV7-2 and TRBJ2-2, with D possibly TRBD2 on 5 matching bases. Trimming left V 5 bases short and J 3 bases short, with 19 bases between. The CDR3 length is 17 residues. Germline assignment: CDR1 SGHTA and CDR2 FQGNSA. DNA of the CDR3: TGTGCCAGCAGCCCCTCCGGGGTGGTATCATACACCGGGGAGCTGTTTTTT. Amino acid sequence: CASSPSGVVSYTGELFF.

This clone was counted between two and nine times. The rearrangement links TRBV10-2 to TRBJ2-1; 9 bases agree with TRBD2. The CDR3 runs 17 residues. Trimming cost V 11 bases and J 8 bases; bases outside gene matches: 22. Looked up from germline, CDR1 is WSHSY and CDR2 is SAAADI. The CDR3 protein is CAGLGLAGMRGCHEQFF. CDR3 nucleotide sequence: TGCGCCGGGTTAGGGCTAGCGGGAATGAGGGGGTGCCATGAGCAGTTCTTC.

The sample holds a few counts of this clone. V is TRBV2 and J is TRBJ2-3, with 9 bases fitting TRBD2. The CDR3 is made up of 17 amino acids. Germline assignment: CDR1 SNHLY and CDR2 FYNNEI. The CDR3 DNA sequence: TGTGCACGACAGTTAGGGGCTAGCGGGACGTACACAGATACGCAGTATTTT. Encoded protein: CARQLGASGTYTDTQYF.

This clone was seen many times. Other DNA sequences within the sample encode an identical CDR3. The chain couples TRBV6-5 to TRBJ2-2; possible D gene TRBD2, 6 bases. The germline gives CDR1 MNHEY, CDR2 SVGAGI. The CDR3 contains 14 residues. The V end was cut by 0 bases, the J end by 5 bases, with 7 bases between. The CDR3 DNA is TGTGCCAGCAGTTACTCGGAGGGGACCGGGGAGCTGTTTTTT. It codes for CASSYSEGTGELFF.

This sequence joins TRBV19 and TRBJ1-1, with D perhaps matching TRBD1 (6 bases). CDR1 and CDR2 from the germline V gene are LNHDA and SQIVND (reference sequence). CDR3 length equals 13 residues. Trimming removed 7 bases at V and 4 bases at J, with 13 bases between. The CDR3 DNA reads TGTGCCAGTATGCCGGACAGTGCCACTGAAGCTTTCTTT. Its protein product is CASMPDSATEAFF.

The chain links TRBV5-5 to TRBJ2-7, with 9 bases that match TRBD2. This CDR3 is 18 amino acids long. Trimming cost V 1 base and J 1 base; bases outside gene matches: 12. The germline gives CDR1 SGHKS, CDR2 YYEKEE (reference sequence). CDR3 bases: TGTGCCAGCAGCTTGAATTTGGGCGGGAGGGCCTCGTCCTACGAGCAGTACTTC. This codes for CASSLNLGGRASSYEQYF.

The V call is TRBV14, the J call TRBJ2-3, with D tentatively TRBD1 or TRBD2 (6 bases each). The CDR3 covers 17 residues. Germline CDR1 is SGHDN and CDR2 is FVKESK. Deletions cut 1 base from V and 2 bases from J, with 16 bases between. As DNA, the CDR3 is TGTGCCAGCAGCCAAGGTCCCAGGGGACTGCTCACAGATACGCAGTATTTT. Protein: CASSQGPRGLLTDTQYF.

The rearrangement links TRBV7-7 to TRBJ2-7, with TRBD2 matching over 11 bases. Germline V gene sequence: CDR1 SSHAT, CDR2 FNYEAQ (reference sequence). V shed 3 bases and J 6 bases; nucleotides not matched to a gene: 4. The CDR3 runs 14 residues. The CDR3 protein is CASSLTGLAGEQYF. CDR3 coding DNA: TGTGCCAGCAGCTTGACCGGACTAGCGGGCGAGCAGTACTTC.

The CDR3 sequence is CASSLGPAENTEAFF. For the CDR3, the DNA is TGTGCCAGCAGCTTGGGACCTGCAGAGAACACTGAAGCTTTCTTT. V is TRBV5-6 and J is TRBJ1-1; D call uncertain. V lost 0 bases and J 1 base, leaving 10 bases between the germline ends. This CDR3 comprises 15 residues. The germline V gene encodes CDR1 SGHDT and CDR2 YYEEEE.

The genes are TRBV27 and TRBJ2-1; 7 bases match TRBD2. Germline CDR1 MNHEY, CDR2 SMNVEV (reference sequence). The CDR3 is made up of 13 amino acids. Trimming removed 5 bases from V and 9 bases from J; junction bases left unmatched: 7. The CDR3 sequence is CASSLIREAEQFF. CDR3 nucleotides: TGTGCCAGCAGTCTAATACGGGAGGCTGAGCAGTTCTTC.

J is TRBJ2-7 and V is TRBV27; weak D call: TRBD1 (5 bases). The CDR3 is made up of 16 amino acids. The V gene lost 5 bases and the J gene lost 0 bases, with 17 bases spanning the gap. Germline CDR1 MNHEY, CDR2 SMNVEV (reference sequence). The CDR3 reads CASSPSLGPLSYEQYF. CDR3 DNA: TGTGCCAGCAGTCCAAGCCTGGGGCCCCTCTCCTACGAGCAGTACTTC.

This chain joins TRBV27 and TRBJ2-7; D not certain. Germline V gene sequence: CDR1 MNHEY, CDR2 SMNVEV (reference sequence). Trimming took off 2 bases at V and 7 bases at J, with 6 bases between the two ends. This CDR3 has 11 amino acids. CDR3 region: CASSLVREQYF. The CDR3 DNA follows: TGTGCCAGCAGTTTAGTGAGAGAGCAGTACTTC.

This rearrangement joins TRBV2 to TRBJ2-7; 7 bases align to TRBD1. CDR1 is SNHLY and CDR2 is FYNNEI in the germline V gene. The V and J ends lost 6 bases and 1 base, in that order; junction bases with no gene match: 6. The CDR3 has 14 residues. The CDR3 loop is CASSWQGVSYEQYF. The CDR3 DNA sequence: TGTGCCAGCAGCTGGCAGGGGGTTTCCTACGAGCAGTACTTC. Full variable domain (missing parts from reference TRBV2 and TRBJ2-7): EPEVTQTPSHQVTQMGQEVILRCVPISNHLYFYWYRQILGQKVEFLVSFYNNEISEKSEIFDDQFSVERPDGSNFTLKIRSTKLEDSAMYFCASSWQGVSYEQYFGPGTRLTVT.

This clone was observed a few times. The CDR3 sequence is CASQRGGRSYEQYF. Here the CDR3 DNA reads TGTGCCAGCCAACGGGGGGGGAGGTCCTACGAGCAGTACTTC. This sequence joins TRBV6-1 and TRBJ2-7; the match to TRBD2 covers 8 bases. The V gene end was trimmed by 8 bases and the J gene end by 1 base; junction bases not matched to a gene: 7. This CDR3 has 14 residues. CDR1 MNHNS and CDR2 SASEGT come from the germline V gene.

The V and J genes are TRBV23-1 and TRBJ2-7; 14 bases agree with TRBD2. TRBV23-1 falls under the ORF class, with uncertain function. The junction had 5 bases not matched to a gene; V was cut back by 0 bases and J by 7 bases. This CDR3 contains 16 residues. CDR3 amino acids: CASSQSGLAGEGEQYF. DNA of the CDR3: TGCGCCAGCAGTCAATCGGGACTAGCGGGAGAGGGGGAGCAGTACTTC.

The chain links TRBV7-9 to TRBJ2-5, with 11 bases lining up with TRBD2. The CDR3 is made up of 16 amino acids. Trimming took 5 bases from V and 5 from J; bases not matched to a gene: 10. Germline CDR1 and CDR2: SEHNR and FQNEAQ (reference sequence). The CDR3 DNA reads TGTGCCAGCAGCCCCACTCTAGCGGGAGGTGGGGAGACCCAGTACTTC. This codes for CASSPTLAGGGETQYF.

The gene calls are TRBV6-6 and TRBJ2-1; 7 bases line up with TRBD2. The CDR3 length is 14 residues. V dropped 4 bases and J dropped 12; count of bases not matched to a gene: 12. Germline V gene data show CDR1 as MNHNY and CDR2 as SVGAGI (reference sequence). Written as DNA, the CDR3 is TGTGCCAGCAGTTCAAGGGTATCGGGGGGAGGGCAGTTCTTC. It is translated as CASSSRVSGGGQFF.

With respect to this clone: The identical CDR3 is also encoded by other nucleotide sequences in the sample. This chain connects TRBV6-4 to TRBJ2-3; D not resolved. V was cut by 0 bases and J by 3 bases, with 10 bases left in between. The length of the CDR3 is 15 residues. The V gene's germline CDR1 is MRHNA and CDR2 SNTAGT. CDR3 loop: CASSDSAGSTDTQYF. The CDR3 DNA follows: TGTGCCAGCAGTGACTCCGCAGGTAGTACAGATACGCAGTATTTT.

The chain has TRBV4-2 and TRBJ1-5; D is unclear. The ends were cut back, 1 base at V and 1 base at J, with 5 bases in the middle. This CDR3 has 14 residues. Germline CDR1 reads LGHNA; CDR2 reads YNFKEQ. CDR3 amino acids: CASSQAGSNQPQHF. The CDR3, as DNA: TGTGCCAGCAGCCAAGCCGGCAGCAATCAGCCCCAGCATTTT.

This chain joins TRBV6-4 and TRBJ1-3; no clear D. This CDR3 spans 15 amino acids. From germline, CDR1 is MRHNA and CDR2 SNTAGT. V lost 3 bases and J lost 6, with 15 bases in between. The CDR3 here is CASSDRFLRENTIYF. CDR3 nucleotide sequence: TGTGCCAGCAGTGATCGTTTCTTGCGGGAAAACACCATATATTTT.

The chain couples TRBV4-1 to TRBJ1-2; the match to TRBD1 covers 8 bases. Germline V gives CDR1 MGHRA, CDR2 YSYEKL. This CDR3 has 15 amino acids. V lost 2 bases to trimming and J lost 4 bases; unmatched junction nucleotides: 6. The CDR3 spells CASSQPTGALYGYTF. DNA for the CDR3: TGCGCCAGCAGCCAACCGACAGGGGCGCTCTATGGCTACACCTTC.

The CDR3 DNA reads as TGTGCCACCAGCAGAGATCGTCAGGTACCCAATGAGCAGTTCTTC. It translates to CATSRDRQVPNEQFF. The genes are TRBV15 and TRBJ2-1; D is undetermined. Germline CDR1 LNHNV, CDR2 YYDKDF (reference sequence). Trimming stripped 0 bases from V and 6 bases from J, with 12 bases between. This CDR3 spans 15 amino acids.

This clone was seen only once. The V gene is TRBV7-9, the J gene TRBJ1-4; 9 bases agree with TRBD1. The CDR3 runs 17 residues. V was pared by 1 base and J by 2 bases, with 5 bases of the junction left unmatched. Germline V gives CDR1 SEHNR, CDR2 FQNEAQ (reference sequence). This CDR3 is CASSLEQGAVTNEKLFF. The CDR3 DNA sequence: TGTGCCAGCAGCTTAGAACAGGGGGCTGTGACTAATGAAAAACTGTTTTTT.

The V and J genes are TRBV10-1 and TRBJ2-3; perhaps TRBD2 as D (6 bases). V was shortened by 0 bases and J by 3 bases, with 13 bases between the two germline ends. This CDR3 contains 16 residues. Per germline, CDR1 WNHNN and CDR2 SYGVQD (reference sequence). CDR3 nucleotide sequence: TGCGCCAGCAGTGAGTCCCTAGCGCCTGGTACAGATACGCAGTATTTT. Protein product: CASSESLAPGTDTQYF.

This chain links TRBV7-9 with TRBJ2-3; D call uncertain. From germline, CDR1 is SEHNR and CDR2 FQNEAQ (reference sequence). This CDR3 contains 15 residues. V dropped 1 base and J dropped 1 base, with 9 bases sitting between them. CDR3 loop: CASSLGLGGTDTQYF. As DNA, the CDR3 is TGTGCCAGCAGCTTAGGCCTCGGAGGCACAGATACGCAGTATTTT.

The chain is built from TRBV10-3 and TRBJ1-1; D not certain. CDR1 is ENHRY and CDR2 is SYGVKD in the germline V gene. V lost 7 bases to trimming and J lost 3 bases, with 18 bases between them. The CDR3 sequence is 15 residues long. The CDR3 protein is CAIKKREGEDTEAFF. The CDR3 coding sequence is TGTGCCATCAAAAAGCGAGAGGGTGAGGACACTGAAGCTTTCTTT.

J is TRBJ1-1 and V is TRBV7-3; 7 bases agree with TRBD1. The CDR3 sequence is 15 residues long. The V and J ends lost 1 base and 7 bases, in that order; junction bases with no gene match: 9. Germline values: CDR1 SGHTA, CDR2 FQGTGA. The CDR3 nucleotides read TGTGCCAGCAGCTTAATAGGGGACAGCTTGGGTGAAGCTTTCTTT. Protein product: CASSLIGDSLGEAFF.

The rearrangement links TRBV9 to TRBJ2-5; maybe TRBD1 (7 bases). With the DNA end fitting TRBJ2-7 better, the J assignment may be wrong. Germline loops: CDR1 SGDLS, CDR2 YYNGEE. This CDR3 has 16 amino acids. The CDR3 DNA follows: TGTGCCAGCAGCGTAGGGGGCGGGACAGCAGACTCCGAGCAGTACTTC. Its protein product is CASSVGGGTADSEQYF.

The chain links TRBV19 to TRBJ1-6; TRBD1 is a possible D gene (6 bases). The V end lost 6 bases, the J end lost 9 bases, and 18 bases lay between the germline ends. This CDR3 contains 15 residues. Germline V gene sequence: CDR1 LNHDA, CDR2 SQIVND (reference sequence). This chain's CDR3 is CASSPTQGSGSPLHF. The CDR3 nucleotides are TGTGCCAGTAGCCCGACACAGGGAAGCGGTTCACCCCTCCACTTT.

This rearrangement joins TRBV6-5 to TRBJ2-5; either TRBD1 or TRBD2 may supply D (5 bases each). V lost 8 bases, J lost 5 bases, and 15 bases lay in between. CDR3 size: 13 residues. Germline V gene data show CDR1 as MNHEY and CDR2 as SVGAGI. DNA of the CDR3: TGTGCCAGCGAGAGGGGAAACGGGGAGACCCAGTACTTC. Protein: CASERGNGETQYF.